The rows below give T cell receptor beta chains drawn from one sample of a study of cytomegalovirus exposure and HLA in healthy donors. Using immunoSEQ multiplex PCR, the repertoire was profiled, and TCRdb retains in-frame clones only, with some absent. The sample has over 200,000 clones, approximately 81% seen once. The source material was PBMCs. All receptors come from a human donor in good health. Each CDR3 is given with its conserved first and last residue. D genes are given only for firm matches. The size field is filled for only some rows; it gives once, few, many or a size class.

V	D	size	J	CDR3	DNA
TRBV6-5	-	-	TRBJ2-3	CASSYKGHGTDTQYF	TGTGCCAGCAGTTACAAGGGGCATGGCACAGATACGCAGTATTTT
TRBV29-1	TRBD1	-	TRBJ1-2	CSVEGGQGAWGYTF	TGCAGCGTTGAAGGGGGACAGGGGGCATGGGGCTACACCTTC
TRBV5-1	TRBD1	once	TRBJ2-7	CASSFDDRVIYEQYF	TGCGCCAGCAGCTTCGACGACAGGGTTATCTACGAGCAGTACTTC
TRBV6-1	-	-	TRBJ1-3	CASSATGGNTIYF	TGTGCCAGCAGTGCGACCGGGGGAAACACCATATATTTT
TRBV9	-	-	TRBJ1-1	CASSSGLLNTEAFF	TGTGCCAGCAGCTCCGGTTTGCTGAACACTGAAGCTTTCTTT
TRBV27	-	once	TRBJ1-1	CASSLRGAEAFF	TGTGCCAGCAGTTTGCGGGGTGCTGAAGCTTTCTTT
TRBV29-1	TRBD1	-	TRBJ1-5	CSALTGGNQPQHF	TGCAGCGCCTTGACAGGGGGCAATCAGCCCCAGCATTTT
TRBV7-6	TRBD2	-	TRBJ2-1	CASSLLGSREVNEQFF	TGTGCCAGCAGTCTACTTGGGTCCCGGGAGGTCAATGAGCAGTTCTTC
TRBV2	-	once	TRBJ2-3	CASSRTLARSDTQYF	TGTGCCAGCAGCCGAACGCTAGCTAGGAGCGATACGCAGTATTTT
TRBV14	-	-	TRBJ2-7	CASSQADSYEQYF	TGTGCCAGCAGCCAAGCGGACAGCTACGAGCAGTACTTC
TRBV13	-	-	TRBJ2-5	CASSFSSGSETQYF	TGTGCCAGCAGCTTCTCGTCCGGTTCTGAGACCCAGTACTTC
TRBV11-3	TRBD2	-	TRBJ2-7	CASSFASGSTYEQYF	TGTGCCAGCAGCTTCGCTAGCGGGAGTACCTACGAGCAGTACTTC
TRBV6-5	-	-	TRBJ2-7	CASRNGRGSYEQYF	TGTGCCAGCAGAAATGGTAGGGGTTCCTACGAGCAGTACTTC
TRBV10-3	-	-	TRBJ2-7	CAIGRGTDRYEQYF	TGTGCCATCGGGCGCGGGACGGACCGTTACGAGCAGTACTTC
TRBV27	-	-	TRBJ2-7	CASRRGQESGEQYF	TGTGCCAGCAGAAGAGGGCAGGAGTCTGGCGAGCAGTACTTC
TRBV6-1	-	once	TRBJ1-2	CASNSRAGLYGYTF	TGTGCCAGCAATTCGAGAGCGGGCCTCTATGGCTACACCTTC
TRBV10-3	-	-	TRBJ2-3	CAITAQGGSTDTQYF	TGTGCCATCACGGCTCAGGGTGGTAGCACAGATACGCAGTATTTT
TRBV7-8	-	-	TRBJ1-1	CASSPDRQNTEAFF	TGTGCCAGCAGCCCCGACCGACAGAACACTGAAGCTTTCTTT
TRBV6-5	TRBD1	-	TRBJ2-7	CASSSGVGQPGEQYF	TGTGCCAGCAGTTCCGGGGTGGGACAGCCCGGCGAGCAGTACTTC
TRBV19	TRBD1	few	TRBJ2-1	CASSIGDRDIYNEQFF	TGTGCCAGTAGTATCGGGGACAGGGACATCTACAATGAGCAGTTCTTC
TRBV25-1	-	-	TRBJ1-2	CASSGTEANYGYTF	TGTGCCAGCAGTGGGACAGAAGCTAACTATGGCTACACCTTC
TRBV15	TRBD1	-	TRBJ2-5	CATSRDLPGTGGLETQYF	TGTGCCACCAGCAGAGATTTACCCGGGACAGGGGGCCTGGAGACCCAGTACTTC
TRBV9	-	-	TRBJ1-2	CASSPRQDLNYGYTF	TGTGCCAGCAGCCCCCGACAGGACCTTAACTATGGCTACACCTTC
TRBV19	TRBD2	-	TRBJ2-7	CASSMSGTYEQYF	TGTGCCAGTAGTATGAGCGGGACCTACGAGCAGTACTTC